This T cell receptor beta chain was recovered during a study of beta chain features in type 1 diabetes. As for the study in general: Examination of sorted cells across all samples involved about 99 million cells. Study-wide results and limits: Type 1 diabetes patients had VDJ junctions that carried fewer insertions and more deletions.

Each of the CD4+ naive, central memory, regulatory and stem cell-like memory populations was sorted via CD45RO/CCR7/CD25/CD127/CD95/CD27. The purity of all sorted populations exceeded 95%. The investigators reverse transcribed all of the isolated RNA, so they sequenced expressed TCRB transcripts. Profiled with immunoSEQ multiplex PCR; TCRdb holds only in-frame clones, not every one. This table has 200,000 to 300,000 clones, less than 35% appearing once. V lost 0 bases and J 3 bases, leaving 12 bases between the germline ends. The germline V gene has CDR1 SGHRS and CDR2 YFSETQ. CDR3 length: 15 residues. As to this clone: Its antigen is not identified.

Sequenced: central memory CD4+ T cells from blood. The chain joins TRBV5-1 to TRBJ2-5; perhaps D is TRBD1 or TRBD2 (5 bases each). The receptor was derived from a man aged 30 to 45 in good health. The CDR3 protein is CASSLVPGSEETQYF. DNA of the CDR3: TGCGCCAGCAGCTTGGTACCAGGGAGTGAAGAGACCCAGTACTTC.